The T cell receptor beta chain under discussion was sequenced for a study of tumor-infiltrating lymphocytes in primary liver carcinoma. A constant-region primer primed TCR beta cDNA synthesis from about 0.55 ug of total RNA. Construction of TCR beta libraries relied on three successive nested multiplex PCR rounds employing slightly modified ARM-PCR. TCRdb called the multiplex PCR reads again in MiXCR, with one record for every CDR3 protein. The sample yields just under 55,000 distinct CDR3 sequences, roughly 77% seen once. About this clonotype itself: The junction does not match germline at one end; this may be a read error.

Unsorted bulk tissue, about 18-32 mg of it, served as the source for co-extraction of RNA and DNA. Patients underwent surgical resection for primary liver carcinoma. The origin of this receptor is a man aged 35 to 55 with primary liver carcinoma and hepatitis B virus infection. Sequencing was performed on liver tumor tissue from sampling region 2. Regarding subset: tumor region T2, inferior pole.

The CDR3 DNA follows: TGTGCAAGCAGAAGGAAGGCTAGCGGGAGAGGTGAGCAGTTCTTC. This sequence encodes CASRRKASGRGEQFF. The V call is TRBV6-5, the J call TRBJ2-1, with 10 bases that match TRBD2. This CDR3 contains 15 residues. The germline CDR1 and CDR2 sequences are MNHEY and SVGAGI.